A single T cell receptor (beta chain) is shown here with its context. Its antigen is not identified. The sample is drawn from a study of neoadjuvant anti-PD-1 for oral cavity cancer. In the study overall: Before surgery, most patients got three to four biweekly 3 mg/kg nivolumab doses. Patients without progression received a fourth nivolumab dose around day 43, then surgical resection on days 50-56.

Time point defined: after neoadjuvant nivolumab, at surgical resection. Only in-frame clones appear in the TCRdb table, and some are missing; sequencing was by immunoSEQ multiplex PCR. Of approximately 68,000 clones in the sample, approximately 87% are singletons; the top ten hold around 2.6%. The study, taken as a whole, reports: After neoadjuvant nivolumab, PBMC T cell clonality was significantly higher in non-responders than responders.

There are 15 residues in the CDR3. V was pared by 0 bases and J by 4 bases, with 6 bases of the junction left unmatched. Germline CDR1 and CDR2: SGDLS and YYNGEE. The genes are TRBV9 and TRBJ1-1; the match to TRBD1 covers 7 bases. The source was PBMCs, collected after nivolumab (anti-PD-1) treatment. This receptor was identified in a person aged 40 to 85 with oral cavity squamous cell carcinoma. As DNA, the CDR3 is TGTGCCAGCAGCGTAGATAGCCAGGGGGGCACTGAAGCTTTCTTT. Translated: CASSVDSQGGTEAFF.